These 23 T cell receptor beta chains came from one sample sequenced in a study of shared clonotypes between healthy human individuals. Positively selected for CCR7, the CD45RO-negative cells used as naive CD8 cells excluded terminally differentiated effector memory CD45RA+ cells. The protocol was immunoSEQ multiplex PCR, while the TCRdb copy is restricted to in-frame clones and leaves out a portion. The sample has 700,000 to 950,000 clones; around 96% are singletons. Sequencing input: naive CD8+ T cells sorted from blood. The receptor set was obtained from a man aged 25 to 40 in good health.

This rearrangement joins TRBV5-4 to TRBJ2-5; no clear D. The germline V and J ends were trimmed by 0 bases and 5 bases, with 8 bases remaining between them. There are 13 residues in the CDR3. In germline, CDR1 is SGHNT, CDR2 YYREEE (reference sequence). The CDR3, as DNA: TGTGCCAGCAGCTTGGAATCTGGCGAGACCCAGTACTTC. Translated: CASSLESGETQYF.

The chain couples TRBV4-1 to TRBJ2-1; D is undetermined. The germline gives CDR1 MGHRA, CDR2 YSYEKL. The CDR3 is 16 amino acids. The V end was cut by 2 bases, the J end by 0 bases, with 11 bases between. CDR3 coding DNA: TGCGCCAGCAGCCAAAAGGGTCCGAGCTCCTACAATGAGCAGTTCTTC. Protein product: CASSQKGPSSYNEQFF.

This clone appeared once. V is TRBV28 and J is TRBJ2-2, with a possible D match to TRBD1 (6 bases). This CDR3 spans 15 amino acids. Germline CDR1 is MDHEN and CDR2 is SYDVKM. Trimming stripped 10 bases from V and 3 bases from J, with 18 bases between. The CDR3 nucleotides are TGTGCCATCCTAGGGGGACCGGACGACACCGGGGAGCTGTTTTTT. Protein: CAILGGPDDTGELFF. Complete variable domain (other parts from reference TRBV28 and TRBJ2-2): DVKVTQSSRYLVKRTGEKVFLECVQDMDHENMFWYRQDPGLGLRLIYFSYDVKMKEKGDIPEGYSVSREKKERFSLILESASTNQTSMYLCAILGGPDDTGELFFGEGSRLTVL.

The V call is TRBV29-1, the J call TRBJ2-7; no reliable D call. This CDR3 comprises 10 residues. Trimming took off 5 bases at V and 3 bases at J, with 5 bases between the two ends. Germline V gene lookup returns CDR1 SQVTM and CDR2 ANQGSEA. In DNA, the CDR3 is TGCAGCGTTATCGGCTACGAGCAGTACTTC. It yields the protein CSVIGYEQYF.

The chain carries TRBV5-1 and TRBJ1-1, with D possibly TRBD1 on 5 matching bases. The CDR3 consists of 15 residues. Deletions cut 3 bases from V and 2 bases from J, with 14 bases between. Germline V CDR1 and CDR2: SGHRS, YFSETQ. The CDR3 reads CASSSGGTENTEAFF. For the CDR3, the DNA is TGCGCCAGCAGCTCAGGAGGGACTGAAAACACTGAAGCTTTCTTT.

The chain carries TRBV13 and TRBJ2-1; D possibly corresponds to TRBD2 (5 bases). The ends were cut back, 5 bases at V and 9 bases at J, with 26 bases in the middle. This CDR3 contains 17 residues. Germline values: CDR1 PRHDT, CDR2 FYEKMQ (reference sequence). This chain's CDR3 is CASSVVGAATGLGEQFF. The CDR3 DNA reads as TGTGCCAGCAGCGTTGTGGGAGCGGCCACCGGTCTCGGTGAGCAGTTCTTC.

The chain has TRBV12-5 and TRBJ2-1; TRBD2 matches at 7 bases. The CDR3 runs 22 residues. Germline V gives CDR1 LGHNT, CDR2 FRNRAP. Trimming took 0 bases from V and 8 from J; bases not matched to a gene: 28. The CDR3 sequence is CASGLVISAPGGLTIDYDEQFF. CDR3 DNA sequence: TGTGCTAGTGGTTTGGTAATCTCCGCTCCGGGAGGACTTACAATCGATTACGATGAGCAGTTCTTC.

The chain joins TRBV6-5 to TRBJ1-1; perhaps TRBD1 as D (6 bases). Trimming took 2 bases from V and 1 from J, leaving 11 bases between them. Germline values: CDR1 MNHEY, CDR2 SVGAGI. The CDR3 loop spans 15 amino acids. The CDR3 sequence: CASSYRDTANTEAFF. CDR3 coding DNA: TGTGCCAGCAGTTACCGGGACACTGCGAACACTGAAGCTTTCTTT.

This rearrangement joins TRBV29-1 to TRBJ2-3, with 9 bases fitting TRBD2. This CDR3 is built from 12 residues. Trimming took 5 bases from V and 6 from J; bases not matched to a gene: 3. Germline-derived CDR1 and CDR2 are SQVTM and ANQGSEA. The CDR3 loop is CSVLLAGDTQYF. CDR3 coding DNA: TGCAGCGTTCTCCTAGCGGGGGATACGCAGTATTTT.

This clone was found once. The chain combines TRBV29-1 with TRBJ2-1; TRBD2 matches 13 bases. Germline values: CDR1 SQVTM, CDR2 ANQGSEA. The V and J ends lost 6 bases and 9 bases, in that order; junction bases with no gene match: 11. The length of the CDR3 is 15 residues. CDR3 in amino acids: CSVQSMGLAGPEQFF. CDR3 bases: TGCAGCGTCCAATCGATGGGACTAGCGGGACCTGAGCAGTTCTTC.

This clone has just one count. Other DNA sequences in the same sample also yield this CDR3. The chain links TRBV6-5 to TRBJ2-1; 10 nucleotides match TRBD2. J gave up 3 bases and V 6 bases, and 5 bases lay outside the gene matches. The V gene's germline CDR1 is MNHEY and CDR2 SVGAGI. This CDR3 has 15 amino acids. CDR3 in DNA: TGTGCCAGCAGCCCTGGACTAGCGGTCTACAATGAGCAGTTCTTC. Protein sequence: CASSPGLAVYNEQFF.

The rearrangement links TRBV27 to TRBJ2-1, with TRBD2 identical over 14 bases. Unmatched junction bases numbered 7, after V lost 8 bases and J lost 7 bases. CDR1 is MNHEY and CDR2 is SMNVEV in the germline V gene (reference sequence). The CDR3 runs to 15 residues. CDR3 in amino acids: CASGLGTSGSNEQFF. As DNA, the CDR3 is TGTGCCAGCGGTCTGGGGACTAGCGGGAGTAATGAGCAGTTCTTC.

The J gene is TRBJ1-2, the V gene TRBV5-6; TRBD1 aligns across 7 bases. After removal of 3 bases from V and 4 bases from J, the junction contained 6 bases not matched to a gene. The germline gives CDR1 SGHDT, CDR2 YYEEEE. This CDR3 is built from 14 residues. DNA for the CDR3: TGTGCCAGCAGCTCTGACAGGGTAATCTATGGCTACACCTTC. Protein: CASSSDRVIYGYTF.

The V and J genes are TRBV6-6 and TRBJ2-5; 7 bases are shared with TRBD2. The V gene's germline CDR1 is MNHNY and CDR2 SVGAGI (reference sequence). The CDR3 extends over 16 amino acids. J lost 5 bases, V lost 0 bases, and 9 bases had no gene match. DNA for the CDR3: TGTGCCAGCAGTTACTCGGCGGTTGCGGGGGTGGAGACCCAGTACTTC. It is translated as CASSYSAVAGVETQYF.

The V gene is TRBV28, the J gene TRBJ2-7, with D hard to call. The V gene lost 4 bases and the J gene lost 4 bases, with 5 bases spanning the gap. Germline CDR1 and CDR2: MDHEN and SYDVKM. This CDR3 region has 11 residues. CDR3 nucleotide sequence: TGTGCCAGCAGTTGGTCGTACGAGCAGTACTTC. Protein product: CASSWSYEQYF.

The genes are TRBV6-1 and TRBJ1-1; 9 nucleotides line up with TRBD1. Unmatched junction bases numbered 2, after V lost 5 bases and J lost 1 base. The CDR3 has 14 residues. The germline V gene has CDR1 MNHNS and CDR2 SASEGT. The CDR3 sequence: CASSWDRANTEAFF. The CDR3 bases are TGTGCCAGCAGTTGGGACAGGGCGAACACTGAAGCTTTCTTT.

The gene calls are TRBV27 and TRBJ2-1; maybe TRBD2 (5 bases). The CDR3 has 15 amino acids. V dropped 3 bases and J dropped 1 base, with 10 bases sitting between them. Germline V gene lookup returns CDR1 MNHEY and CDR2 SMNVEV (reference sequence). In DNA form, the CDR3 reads TGTGCCAGCAGTTTGGCTGAGGGTTCCTACAATGAGCAGTTCTTC. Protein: CASSLAEGSYNEQFF.

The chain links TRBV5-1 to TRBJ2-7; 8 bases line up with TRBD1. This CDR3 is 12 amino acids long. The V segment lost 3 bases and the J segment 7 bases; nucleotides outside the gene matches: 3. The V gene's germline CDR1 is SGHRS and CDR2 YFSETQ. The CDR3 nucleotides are TGCGCCAGCAGCTGGGACAGGCGAGAGCAGTACTTC. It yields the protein CASSWDRREQYF.

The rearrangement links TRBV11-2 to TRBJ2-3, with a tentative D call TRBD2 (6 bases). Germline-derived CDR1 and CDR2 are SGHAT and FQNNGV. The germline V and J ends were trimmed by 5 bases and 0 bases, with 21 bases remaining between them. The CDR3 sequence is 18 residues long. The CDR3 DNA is TGTGCCAGCAGCCTCGAGGTGGCGGGGCTACAAAGCACAGATACGCAGTATTTT. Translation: CASSLEVAGLQSTDTQYF. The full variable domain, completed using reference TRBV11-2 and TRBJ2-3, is EAGVAQSPRYKIIEKRQSVAFWCNPISGHATLYWYQQILGQGPKLLIQFQNNGVVDDSQLPKDRFSAERLKGVDSTLKIQPAKLEDSAVYLCASSLEVAGLQSTDTQYFGPGTRLTVL.

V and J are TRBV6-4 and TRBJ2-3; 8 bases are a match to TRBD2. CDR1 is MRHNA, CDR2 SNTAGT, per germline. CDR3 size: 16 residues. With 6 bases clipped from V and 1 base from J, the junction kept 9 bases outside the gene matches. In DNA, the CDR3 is TGTGCCAGCAGCCCCCTGGGAGCGGGAGGCACAGATACGCAGTATTTT. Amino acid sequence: CASSPLGAGGTDTQYF.

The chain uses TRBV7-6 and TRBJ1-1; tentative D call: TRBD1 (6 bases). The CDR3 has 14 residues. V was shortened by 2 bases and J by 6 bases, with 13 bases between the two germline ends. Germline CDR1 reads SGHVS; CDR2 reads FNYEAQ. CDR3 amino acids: CASSLRGGLAEAFF. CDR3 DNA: TGTGCCAGCAGCTTACGTGGGGGGCTGGCTGAAGCTTTCTTT.

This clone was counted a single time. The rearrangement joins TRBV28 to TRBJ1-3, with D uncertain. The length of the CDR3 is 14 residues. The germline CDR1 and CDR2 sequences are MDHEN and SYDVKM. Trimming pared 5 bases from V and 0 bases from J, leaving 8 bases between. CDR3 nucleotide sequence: TGTGCCAGCAGTAGCAGGAACTCTGGAAACACCATATATTTT. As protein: CASSSRNSGNTIYF.

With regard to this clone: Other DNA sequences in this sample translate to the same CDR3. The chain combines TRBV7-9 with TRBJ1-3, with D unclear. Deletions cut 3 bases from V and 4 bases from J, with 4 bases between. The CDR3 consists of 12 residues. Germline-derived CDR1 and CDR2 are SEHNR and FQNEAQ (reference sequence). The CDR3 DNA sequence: TGTGCCAGCAGCTTGGGAGGAAACACCATATATTTT. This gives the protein CASSLGGNTIYF.